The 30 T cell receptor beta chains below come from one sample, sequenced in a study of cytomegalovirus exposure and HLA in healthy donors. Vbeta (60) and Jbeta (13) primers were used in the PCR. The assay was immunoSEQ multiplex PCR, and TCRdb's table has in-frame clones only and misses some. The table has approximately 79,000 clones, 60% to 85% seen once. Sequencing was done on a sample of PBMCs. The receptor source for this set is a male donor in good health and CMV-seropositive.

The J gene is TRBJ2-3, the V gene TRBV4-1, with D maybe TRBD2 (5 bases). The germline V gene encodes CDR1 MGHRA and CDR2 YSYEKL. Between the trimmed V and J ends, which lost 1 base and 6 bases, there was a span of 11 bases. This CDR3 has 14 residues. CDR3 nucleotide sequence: TGCGCCAGCAGCCAAGTGGGAGCCCGCGATACGCAGTATTTT. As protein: CASSQVGARDTQYF.

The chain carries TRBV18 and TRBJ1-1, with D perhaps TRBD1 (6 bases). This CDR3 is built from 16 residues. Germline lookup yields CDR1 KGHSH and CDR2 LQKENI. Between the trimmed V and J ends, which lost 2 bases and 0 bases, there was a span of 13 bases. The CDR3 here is CASSPGGEYMNTEAFF. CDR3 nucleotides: TGTGCCAGCTCACCAGGGGGCGAATATATGAACACTGAAGCTTTCTTT.

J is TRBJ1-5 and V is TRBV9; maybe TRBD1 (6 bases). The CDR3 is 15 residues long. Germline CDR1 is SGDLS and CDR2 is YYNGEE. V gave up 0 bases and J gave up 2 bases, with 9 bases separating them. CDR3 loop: CASSVGGGGNQPQHF. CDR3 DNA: TGTGCCAGCAGCGTAGGCGGGGGCGGCAATCAGCCCCAGCATTTT.

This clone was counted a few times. In DNA form, the CDR3 reads TGTGCCAGCAGCTTACAGGGCTCTGGGGCCAACGTCCTGACTTTC. Translation gives CASSLQGSGANVLTF. V usage is TRBV5-4 and J usage is TRBJ2-6; tentatively, D is TRBD1 (6 bases). V dropped 2 bases and J dropped 0 bases, with 6 bases sitting between them. CDR3 length: 15 residues. Looked up from germline, CDR1 is SGHNT and CDR2 is YYREEE (reference sequence).

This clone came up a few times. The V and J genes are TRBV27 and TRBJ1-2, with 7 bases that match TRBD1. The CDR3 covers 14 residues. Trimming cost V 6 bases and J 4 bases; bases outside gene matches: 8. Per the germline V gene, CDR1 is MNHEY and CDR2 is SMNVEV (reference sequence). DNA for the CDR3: TGTGCCAGCAGGGCCGACAGGGATCCCTATGGCTACACCTTC. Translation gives CASRADRDPYGYTF.

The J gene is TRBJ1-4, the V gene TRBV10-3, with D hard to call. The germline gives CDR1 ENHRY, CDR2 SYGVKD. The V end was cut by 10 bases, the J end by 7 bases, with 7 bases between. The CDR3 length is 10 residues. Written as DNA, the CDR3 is TGTGCCACCCGGAGTGAAAAACTGTTTTTT. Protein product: CATRSEKLFF.

The CDR3, as DNA: TGTGCCATCAGAGCGGACGGCTCCTACGAGCAGTACTTC. Its protein product is CAIRADGSYEQYF. The genes are TRBV10-3 and TRBJ2-7, with D possibly TRBD2 on 5 matching bases. CDR1 is ENHRY and CDR2 is SYGVKD in the germline V gene. Between the trimmed V and J ends, which lost 6 bases and 0 bases, there was a span of 9 bases. CDR3 length: 13 residues.

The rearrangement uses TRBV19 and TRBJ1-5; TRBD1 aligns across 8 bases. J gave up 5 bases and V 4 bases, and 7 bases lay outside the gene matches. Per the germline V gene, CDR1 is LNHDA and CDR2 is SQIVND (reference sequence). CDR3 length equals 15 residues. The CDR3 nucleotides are TGTGCCAGTAGTAGCTCAGGGGGCTCCCATCAGCCCCAGCATTTT. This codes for CASSSSGGSHQPQHF.

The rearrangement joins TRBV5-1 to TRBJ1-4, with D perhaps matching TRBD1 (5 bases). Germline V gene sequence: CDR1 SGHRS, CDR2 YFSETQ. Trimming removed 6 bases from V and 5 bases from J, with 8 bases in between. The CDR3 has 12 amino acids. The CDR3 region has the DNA TGCGCCAGCACCTCAGGGAATGAAAAACTGTTTTTT. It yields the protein CASTSGNEKLFF.

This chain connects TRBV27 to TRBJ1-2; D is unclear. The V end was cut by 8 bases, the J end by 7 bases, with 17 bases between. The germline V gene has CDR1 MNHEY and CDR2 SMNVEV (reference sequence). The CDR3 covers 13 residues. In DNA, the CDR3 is TGTGCCAGCGGGCTCCCAAATCAAGGTGGCTACACCTTC. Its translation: CASGLPNQGGYTF.

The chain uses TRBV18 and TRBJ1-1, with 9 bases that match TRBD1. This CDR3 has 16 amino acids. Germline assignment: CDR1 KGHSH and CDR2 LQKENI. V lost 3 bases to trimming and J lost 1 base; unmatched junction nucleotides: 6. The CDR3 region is CASSPRTGERNTEAFF. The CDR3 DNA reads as TGTGCCAGCTCACCCCGGACAGGGGAGAGGAACACTGAAGCTTTCTTT.

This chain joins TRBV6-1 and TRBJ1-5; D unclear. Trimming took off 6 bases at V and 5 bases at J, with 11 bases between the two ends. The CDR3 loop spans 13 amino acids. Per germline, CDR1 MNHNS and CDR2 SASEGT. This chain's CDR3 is CASSPANYQPQHF. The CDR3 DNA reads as TGTGCCAGCAGCCCCGCAAACTATCAGCCCCAGCATTTT.

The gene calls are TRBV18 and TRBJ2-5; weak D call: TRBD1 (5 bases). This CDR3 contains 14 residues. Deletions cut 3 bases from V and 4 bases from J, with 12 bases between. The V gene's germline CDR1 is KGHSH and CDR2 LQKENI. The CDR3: CASSPDRRGETQYF. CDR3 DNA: TGTGCCAGCTCACCCGACAGAAGGGGAGAGACCCAGTACTTC. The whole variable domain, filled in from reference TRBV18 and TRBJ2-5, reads NAGVMQNPRHLVRRRGQEARLRCSPMKGHSHVYWYRQLPEEGLKFMVYLQKENIIDESGMPKERFSAEFPKEGPSILRIQQVVRGDSAAYFCASSPDRRGETQYFGPGTRLLVL.

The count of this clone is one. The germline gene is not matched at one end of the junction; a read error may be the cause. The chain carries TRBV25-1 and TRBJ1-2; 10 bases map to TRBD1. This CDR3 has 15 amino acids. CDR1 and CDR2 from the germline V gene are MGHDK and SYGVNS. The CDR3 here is CASSEHPTGGNGYPF. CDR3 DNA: TGTGCCAGCAGTGAACATCCGACAGGGGGCAATGGCTACCCCTTC.

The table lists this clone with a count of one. This CDR3 is CAWTPRREEKLFF. The CDR3 nucleotides are TGTGCCTGGACCCCACGCCGGGAGGAAAAACTGTTTTTT. J is TRBJ1-4 and V is TRBV30; D not certain. With 4 bases removed from V and 8 bases from J, the gap between germline ends came to 14 bases. The CDR3 length is 13 residues. Germline V gene data show CDR1 as GTSNPN and CDR2 as SVGIG (reference sequence).

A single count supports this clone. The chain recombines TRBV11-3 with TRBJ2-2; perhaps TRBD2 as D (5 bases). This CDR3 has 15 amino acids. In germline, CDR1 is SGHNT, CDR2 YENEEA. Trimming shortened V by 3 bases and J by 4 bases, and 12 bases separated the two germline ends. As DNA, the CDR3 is TGTGCCAGCAGCTTGTCGAGGGCTGGCACCGGGGAGCTGTTTTTT. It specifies CASSLSRAGTGELFF.

CDR3 protein: CASSLALYRGQITDTQYF. The DNA of the CDR3 is TGCGCCAGCAGCTTGGCGCTGTACAGGGGGCAGATCACAGATACGCAGTATTTT. The chain combines TRBV5-1 with TRBJ2-3; 9 bases line up with TRBD1. Germline lookup yields CDR1 SGHRS and CDR2 YFSETQ. V lost 0 bases to trimming and J lost 2 bases; unmatched junction nucleotides: 10. The CDR3 is 18 amino acids.

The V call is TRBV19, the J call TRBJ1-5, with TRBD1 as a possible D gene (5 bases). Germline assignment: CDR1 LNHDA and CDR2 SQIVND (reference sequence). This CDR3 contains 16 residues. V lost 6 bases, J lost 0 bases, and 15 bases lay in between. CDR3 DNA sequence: TGTGCCAGTAGGCTGCGGGACGGGTATAGCAATCAGCCCCAGCATTTT. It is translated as CASRLRDGYSNQPQHF.

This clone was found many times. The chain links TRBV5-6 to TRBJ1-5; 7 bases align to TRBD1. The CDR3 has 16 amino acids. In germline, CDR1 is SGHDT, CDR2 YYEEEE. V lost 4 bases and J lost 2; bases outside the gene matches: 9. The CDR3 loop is CASSATGDFGNQPQHF. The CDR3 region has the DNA TGTGCCAGCAGCGCCACAGGGGATTTTGGCAATCAGCCCCAGCATTTT.

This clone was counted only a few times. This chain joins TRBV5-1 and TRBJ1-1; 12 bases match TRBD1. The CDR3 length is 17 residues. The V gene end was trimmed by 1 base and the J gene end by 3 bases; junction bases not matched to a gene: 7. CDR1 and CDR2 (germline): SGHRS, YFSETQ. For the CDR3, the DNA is TGCGCCAGCAGCTTGATACCAGGGACAGGGGGCCACACTGAAGCTTTCTTT. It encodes CASSLIPGTGGHTEAFF.

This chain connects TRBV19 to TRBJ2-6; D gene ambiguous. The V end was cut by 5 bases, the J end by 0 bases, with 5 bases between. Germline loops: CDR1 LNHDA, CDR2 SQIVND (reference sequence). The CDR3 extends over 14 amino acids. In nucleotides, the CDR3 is TGTGCCAGTAGTCCCGGCTCTGGGGCCAACGTCCTGACTTTC. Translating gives CASSPGSGANVLTF.

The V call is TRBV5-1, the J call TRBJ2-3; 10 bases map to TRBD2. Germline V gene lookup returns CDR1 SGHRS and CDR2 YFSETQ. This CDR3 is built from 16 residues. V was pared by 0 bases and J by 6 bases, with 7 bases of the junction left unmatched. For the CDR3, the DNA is TGCGCCAGCAGCTTGGTAGCGGGAGGTCTAGCCGATACGCAGTATTTT. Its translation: CASSLVAGGLADTQYF.

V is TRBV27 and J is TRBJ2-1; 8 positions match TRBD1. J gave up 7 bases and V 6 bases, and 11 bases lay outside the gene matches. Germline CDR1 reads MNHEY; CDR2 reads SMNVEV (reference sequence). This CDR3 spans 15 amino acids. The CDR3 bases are TGTGCCAGCAGACCTACCTGGGACAGGATAAATGAGCAGTTCTTC. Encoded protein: CASRPTWDRINEQFF.

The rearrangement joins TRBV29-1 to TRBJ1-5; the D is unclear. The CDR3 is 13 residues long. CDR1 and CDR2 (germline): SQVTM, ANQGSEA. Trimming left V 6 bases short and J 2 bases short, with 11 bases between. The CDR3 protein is CSVVLGGNQPQHF. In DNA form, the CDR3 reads TGCAGCGTCGTTCTAGGTGGCAATCAGCCCCAGCATTTT.

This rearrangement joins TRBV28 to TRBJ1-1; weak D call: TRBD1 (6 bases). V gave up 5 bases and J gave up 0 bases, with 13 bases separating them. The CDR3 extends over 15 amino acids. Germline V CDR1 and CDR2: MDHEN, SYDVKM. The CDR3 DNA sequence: TGTGCCAGCAGTCCCCCCGGGACACTGAACACTGAAGCTTTCTTT. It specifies CASSPPGTLNTEAFF. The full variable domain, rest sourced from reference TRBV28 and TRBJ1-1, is DVKVTQSSRYLVKRTGEKVFLECVQDMDHENMFWYRQDPGLGLRLIYFSYDVKMKEKGDIPEGYSVSREKKERFSLILESASTNQTSMYLCASSPPGTLNTEAFFGQGTRLTVV.

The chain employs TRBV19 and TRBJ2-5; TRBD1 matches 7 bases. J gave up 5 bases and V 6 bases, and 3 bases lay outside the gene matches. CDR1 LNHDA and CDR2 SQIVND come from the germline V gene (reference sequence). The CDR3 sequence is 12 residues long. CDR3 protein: CASSLQGETQYF. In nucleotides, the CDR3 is TGTGCCAGTAGCCTACAGGGGGAGACCCAGTACTTC.

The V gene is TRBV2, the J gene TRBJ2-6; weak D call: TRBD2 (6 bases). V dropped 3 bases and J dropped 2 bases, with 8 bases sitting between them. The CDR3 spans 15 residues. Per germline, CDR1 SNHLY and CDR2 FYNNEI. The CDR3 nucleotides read TGTGCCAGCAGTGACAGGGAGGCTGGGGCCAACGTCCTGACTTTC. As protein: CASSDREAGANVLTF.

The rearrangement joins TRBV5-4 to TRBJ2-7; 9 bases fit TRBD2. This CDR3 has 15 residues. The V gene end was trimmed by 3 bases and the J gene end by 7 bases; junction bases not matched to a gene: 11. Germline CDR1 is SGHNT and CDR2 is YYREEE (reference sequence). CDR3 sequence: CASSSFIAGVCEQYF. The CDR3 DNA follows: TGTGCCAGCAGCTCTTTCATAGCGGGAGTTTGTGAGCAGTACTTC.

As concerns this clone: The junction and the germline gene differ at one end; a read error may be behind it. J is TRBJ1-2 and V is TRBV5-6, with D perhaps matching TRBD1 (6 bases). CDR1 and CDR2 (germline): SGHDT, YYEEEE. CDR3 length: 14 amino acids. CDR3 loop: CASAAQGWDYGHTF. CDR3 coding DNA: TGTGCCAGCGCGGCCCAGGGGTGGGACTATGGCCACACCTTC.

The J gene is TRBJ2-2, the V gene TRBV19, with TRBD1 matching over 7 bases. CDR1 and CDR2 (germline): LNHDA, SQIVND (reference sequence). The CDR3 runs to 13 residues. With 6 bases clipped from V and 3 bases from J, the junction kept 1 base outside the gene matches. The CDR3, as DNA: TGTGCCAGTAGGACAGGGTACACCGGGGAGCTGTTTTTT. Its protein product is CASRTGYTGELFF.